Listed below are T cell receptor beta chains from one sample, sequenced in a study of shared clonotypes between healthy human individuals. This table comes from immunoSEQ multiplex PCR, and its TCRdb copy is limited to in-frame clones, with some not included. This sample carries a few hundred thousand clones, around 78% of them seen once, and the ten largest clones take 12%. The sequenced sample was PBMCs. Source of these receptors: a woman in her thirties or forties in good health. Some clones in this sample may be carry-over from other donors' samples. The CDR3 runs from the conserved cysteine through the conserved F or W. The D gene is left open where the match is weak. Rows may omit the clone size; those that give it use once, few, many or a size class.

J gene | D gene | clone size | V gene | CDR3 protein | CDR3 DNA
TRBJ2-7 | . | . | TRBV7-9 | CASSPAWGVYEQYF | TGTGCCAGCAGCCCCGCTTGGGGAGTCTACGAGCAGTACTTC
TRBJ2-2 | TRBD2 | . | TRBV5-1 | CASSLAQTSGANTGELFF | TGCGCCAGCAGCTTGGCCCAGACTAGCGGGGCGAACACCGGGGAGCTGTTTTTT
TRBJ1-2 | . | once | TRBV28 | CASSARQAPSNYGYTF | TGTGCCAGCAGCGCACGACAGGCCCCGAGCAACTATGGCTACACCTTC
TRBJ1-1 | . | many | TRBV27 | CASSRRYGDTEAFF | TGTGCCAGCAGTAGAAGGTACGGCGACACTGAAGCTTTCTTT
TRBJ1-3 | . | . | TRBV4-2 | CASSREAGSGSGNTIYF | TGTGCCAGCAGCCGAGAGGCAGGGTCGGGTTCTGGAAACACCATATATTTT
TRBJ2-7 | . | . | TRBV5-8 | CASSLHRVDEQYF | TGTGCCAGCAGCTTGCACAGGGTGGACGAGCAGTACTTC
TRBJ2-2 | . | . | TRBV19 | CASSTRLRSSELFF | TGTGCCAGTAGTACCCGACTCCGCTCTTCCGAGCTGTTTTTT
TRBJ2-2 | TRBD2 | . | TRBV7-3 | CASSPLPSGRARTGELFF | TGTGCCAGCAGCCCCCTCCCGAGCGGGAGGGCCCGAACCGGGGAGCTGTTTTTT
TRBJ1-5 | . | . | TRBV28 | CASSSVWVIVNQPQHF | TGTGCCAGCAGTTCAGTCTGGGTCATCGTCAATCAGCCCCAGCATTTT
TRBJ1-5 | . | . | TRBV7-8 | CASSHRTSGRDQPQHF | TGTGCCAGCAGCCACCGCACCTCGGGCAGAGATCAGCCCCAGCATTTT
TRBJ2-1 | . | once | TRBV4-3 | CASSPRTGWDEQFF | TGCGCCAGCAGCCCAAGAACCGGGTGGGATGAGCAGTTCTTC
TRBJ2-1 | TRBD2 | . | TRBV7-3 | CASSLLAGAYNEQFF | TGTGCCAGCAGCTTATTAGCGGGAGCCTACAATGAGCAGTTCTTC
TRBJ2-7 | . | once | TRBV27 | CASRGRRGSSYEQYF | TGTGCCAGCAGGGGGAGGCGGGGTAGCTCCTACGAGCAGTACTTC
TRBJ1-2 | . | . | TRBV27 | CASRTGTANYGYTF | TGTGCCAGCAGAACCGGGACGGCAAACTATGGCTACACCTTC
TRBJ1-2 | . | . | TRBV27 | CASRDRNYGYTF | TGTGCCAGCAGAGACAGAAACTATGGCTACACCTTC
TRBJ2-1 | TRBD2 | . | TRBV5-4 | CASSLAGRGRAFNEQFF | TGTGCCAGCAGCTTGGCAGGGAGAGGGAGGGCGTTCAATGAGCAGTTCTTC
TRBJ2-2 | . | once | TRBV4-1 | CASSRGQGGTGELFF | TGCGCCAGCAGCCGCGGACAAGGAGGCACCGGGGAGCTGTTTTTT
TRBJ1-1 | . | . | TRBV27 | CASSTAGDAAFF | TGTGCCAGCAGTACAGCGGGGGATGCGGCTTTCTTT
TRBJ2-2 | TRBD2 | . | TRBV5-4 | CASSRRGAGNTGELFF | TGTGCCAGCAGCAGGCGGGGGGCAGGGAACACCGGGGAGCTGTTTTTT
TRBJ1-4 | . | . | TRBV27 | CATVGGTGREKLFF | TGTGCCACCGTCGGAGGGACTGGAAGGGAAAAACTGTTTTTT